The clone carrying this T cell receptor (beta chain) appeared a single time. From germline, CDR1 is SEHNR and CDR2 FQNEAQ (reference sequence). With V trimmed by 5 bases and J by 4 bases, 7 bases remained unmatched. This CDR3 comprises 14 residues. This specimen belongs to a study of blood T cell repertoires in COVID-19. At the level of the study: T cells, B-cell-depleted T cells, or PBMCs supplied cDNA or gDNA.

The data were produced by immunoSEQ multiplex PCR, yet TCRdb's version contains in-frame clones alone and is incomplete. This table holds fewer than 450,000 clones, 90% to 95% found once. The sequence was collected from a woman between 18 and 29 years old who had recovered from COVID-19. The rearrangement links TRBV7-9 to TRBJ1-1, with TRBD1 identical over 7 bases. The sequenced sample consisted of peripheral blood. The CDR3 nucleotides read TGTGCCAGCAGCCCGACAGGGTACGTCACTGAAGCTTTCTTT. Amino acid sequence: CASSPTGYVTEAFF.